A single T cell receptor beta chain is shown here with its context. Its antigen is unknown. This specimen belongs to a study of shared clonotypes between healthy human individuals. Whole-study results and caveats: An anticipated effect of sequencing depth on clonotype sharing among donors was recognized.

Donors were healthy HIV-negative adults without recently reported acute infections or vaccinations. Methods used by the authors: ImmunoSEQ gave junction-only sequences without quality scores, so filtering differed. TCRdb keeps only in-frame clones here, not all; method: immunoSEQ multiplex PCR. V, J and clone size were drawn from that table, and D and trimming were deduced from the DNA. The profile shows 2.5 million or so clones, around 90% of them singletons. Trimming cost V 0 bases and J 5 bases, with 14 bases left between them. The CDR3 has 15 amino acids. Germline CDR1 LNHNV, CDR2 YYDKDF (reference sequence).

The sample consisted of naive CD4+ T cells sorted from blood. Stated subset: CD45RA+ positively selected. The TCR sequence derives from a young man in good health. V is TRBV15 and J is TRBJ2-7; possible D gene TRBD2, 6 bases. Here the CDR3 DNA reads TGTGCCACCAGCAGAGATCGGGCGGGGCCCCACGAGCAGTACTTC. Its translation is CATSRDRAGPHEQYF.